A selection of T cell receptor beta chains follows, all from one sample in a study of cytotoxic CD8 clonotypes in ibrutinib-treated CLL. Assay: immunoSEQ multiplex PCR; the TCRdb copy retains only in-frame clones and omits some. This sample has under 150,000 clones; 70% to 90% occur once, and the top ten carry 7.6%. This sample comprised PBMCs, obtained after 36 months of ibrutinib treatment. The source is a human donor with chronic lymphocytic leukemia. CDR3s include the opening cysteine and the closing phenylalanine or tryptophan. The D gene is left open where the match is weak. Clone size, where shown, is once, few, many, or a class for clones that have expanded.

CASSLAGLLGDGYTF	TGTGCCAGCAGCTTAGCGGGCCTTCTGGGTGATGGCTACACCTTC	-	-	TRBV7-2	TRBJ1-2
CASSPRAYPAFGYTF	TGTGCCAGCAGTCCGAGGGCCTATCCGGCTTTTGGCTACACCTTC	-	-	TRBV25-1	TRBJ1-2
CSVGSGTDTQYF	TGCAGCGTTGGCTCCGGCACAGATACGCAGTATTTT	-	-	TRBV29-1	TRBJ2-3
CASSFAGAGSPLHF	TGTGCCAGCAGCTTCGCGGGGGCTGGTTCACCCCTCCACTTT	-	-	TRBV13	TRBJ1-6
CATSREGQGSGYTF	TGTGCCACCAGCAGAGAGGGGCAGGGTAGTGGCTACACCTTC	-	-	TRBV15	TRBJ1-2
CAWSVSRGNQPQHF	TGTGCCTGGAGTGTATCTAGGGGCAATCAGCCCCAGCATTTT	-	-	TRBV30	TRBJ1-5
CASSPIAGGINEQFF	TGTGCCAGCAGTCCTATAGCGGGAGGTATCAATGAGCAGTTCTTC	TRBD2	-	TRBV27	TRBJ2-1
CASSQTSGIPTDTQYF	TGCGCCAGCAGCCAAACTAGCGGGATCCCCACAGATACGCAGTATTTT	TRBD2	few	TRBV4-1	TRBJ2-3
CASSPGARTGGLRYGYTF	TGTGCCAGCAGCCCCGGGGCCCGGACAGGGGGCCTCAGGTATGGCTACACCTTC	TRBD1	-	TRBV5-4	TRBJ1-2
CASGGRAGGNNTEAFF	TGCGCCAGCGGCGGACGGGCGGGGGGAAATAACACTGAAGCTTTCTTT	-	-	TRBV5-1	TRBJ1-1
CASSGETHYGYTF	TGTGCCTCCAGTGGGGAGACCCACTATGGCTACACCTTC	-	-	TRBV5-5	TRBJ1-2
CASSPDSGGDLSEQFF	TGCGCCAGCAGCCCCGATAGCGGGGGGGATTTGAGTGAGCAGTTCTTC	TRBD2	-	TRBV5-1	TRBJ2-1
CASRKGLAGSYEQYF	TGTGCCAGCAGGAAAGGACTAGCGGGGTCCTACGAGCAGTACTTC	TRBD2	-	TRBV27	TRBJ2-7
CASSLFPGGTGELFF	TGTGCCAGCAGTTTATTCCCGGGGGGCACCGGGGAGCTGTTTTTT	TRBD2	-	TRBV27	TRBJ2-2
CASSSPVSGGTELFF	TGTGCCAGCAGTTCCCCAGTTAGCGGGGGGACTGAGCTGTTTTTT	TRBD2	-	TRBV27	TRBJ2-2
CASSSSSGANTGELFF	TGTGCCAGCAGCTCGTCTAGCGGGGCGAACACCGGGGAGCTGTTTTTT	TRBD2	-	TRBV7-2	TRBJ2-2
CASSLSGTQPQHF	TGTGCCAGCAGCTTAAGTGGTACTCAGCCCCAGCATTTT	-	few	TRBV7-9	TRBJ1-5
CATSKEQGSQPQHF	TGTGCCACCAGTAAGGAACAGGGGAGTCAGCCCCAGCATTTT	TRBD1	-	TRBV15	TRBJ1-5
CASTYGTPTGELFF	TGTGCCAGTACCTACGGGACTCCCACCGGGGAGCTGTTTTTT	-	-	TRBV19	TRBJ2-2
CASSLGGTRSSGNTIYF	TGCGCCAGCAGCTTGGGCGGGACACGGAGCTCTGGAAACACCATATATTTT	-	-	TRBV5-1	TRBJ1-3
CAWSPSRTSGVNNEQFF	TGTGCCTGGAGTCCATCCCGGACTAGCGGGGTAAACAATGAGCAGTTCTTC	TRBD2	-	TRBV30	TRBJ2-1
CASVSGGAFGAKNIQYF	TGTGCCAGCGTTAGCGGGGGGGCCTTTGGAGCCAAAAACATTCAGTACTTC	TRBD2	once	TRBV28	TRBJ2-4
CASSILQGVGELFF	TGTGCCAGCAGCATCCTACAGGGAGTCGGGGAGCTGTTTTTT	-	-	TRBV7-2	TRBJ2-2
CASSLDLGAQSPLHF	TGTGCCAGCAGCTTGGATCTGGGGGCGCAGTCACCCCTCCACTTT	-	-	TRBV5-4	TRBJ1-6
CASSQGEDQPQHF	TGTGCCAGCAGCCAAGGTGAGGATCAGCCCCAGCATTTT	-	-	TRBV4-2	TRBJ1-5